The T cell receptor beta chain described here comes from a study of T cell changes during pregnancy in multiple sclerosis. Method: immunoSEQ multiplex PCR; TCRdb's copy keeps in-frame clones and lacks some. This sample carries more than 55,000 clones, over 75% of them seen once, and the ten largest clones take around 2.3%. This CDR3 contains 15 residues. V gave up 7 bases and J gave up 4 bases, with 18 bases separating them. Germline V gene sequence: CDR1 MDHEN, CDR2 SYDVKM. This sequence was found in a female donor in good health, enrolled as a control in a pregnancy study. The sequenced sample was peripheral blood, obtained in the first trimester of pregnancy. V and J are TRBV28 and TRBJ2-3, with D possibly being TRBD2 (6 bases). The CDR3 sequence: CASNLLANPPDTQYF. DNA for the CDR3: TGTGCCAGCAACCTGCTAGCGAACCCCCCAGATACGCAGTATTTT.